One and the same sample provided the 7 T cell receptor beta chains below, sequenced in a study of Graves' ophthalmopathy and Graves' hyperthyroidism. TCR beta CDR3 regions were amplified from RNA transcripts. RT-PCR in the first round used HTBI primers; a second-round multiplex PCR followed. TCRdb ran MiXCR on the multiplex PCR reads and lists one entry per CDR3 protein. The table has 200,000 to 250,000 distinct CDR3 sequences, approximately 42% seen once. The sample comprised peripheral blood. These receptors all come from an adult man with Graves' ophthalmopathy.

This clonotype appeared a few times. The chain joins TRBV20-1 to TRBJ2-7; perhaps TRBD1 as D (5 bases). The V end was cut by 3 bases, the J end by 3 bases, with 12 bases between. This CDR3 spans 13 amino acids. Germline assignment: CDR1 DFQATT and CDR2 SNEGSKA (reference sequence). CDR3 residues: CSASPTEYYEQYF. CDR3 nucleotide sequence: TGCAGTGCTAGTCCGACAGAATACTACGAGCAGTACTTC.

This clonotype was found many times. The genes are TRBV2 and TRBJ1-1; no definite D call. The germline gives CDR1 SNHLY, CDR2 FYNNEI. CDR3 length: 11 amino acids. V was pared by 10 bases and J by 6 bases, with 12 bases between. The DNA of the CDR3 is TGTGCCACCGACTTGGGCTCTGAAGCTTTCTTT. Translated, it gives CATDLGSEAFF.

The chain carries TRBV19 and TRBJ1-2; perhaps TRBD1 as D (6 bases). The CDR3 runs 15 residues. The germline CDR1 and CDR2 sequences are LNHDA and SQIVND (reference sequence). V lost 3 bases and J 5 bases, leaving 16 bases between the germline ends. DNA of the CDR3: TGTGCCAGTAGTATGCGAACAGGAGGGGGTTATGGCTACACCTTC. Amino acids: CASSMRTGGGYGYTF. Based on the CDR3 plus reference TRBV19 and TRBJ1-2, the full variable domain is DGGITQSPKYLFRKEGQNVTLSCEQNLNHDAMYWYRQDPGQGLRLIYYSQIVNDFQKGDIAEGYSVSREKKESFPLTVTSAQKNPTAFYLCASSMRTGGGYGYTFGSGTRLTVV.

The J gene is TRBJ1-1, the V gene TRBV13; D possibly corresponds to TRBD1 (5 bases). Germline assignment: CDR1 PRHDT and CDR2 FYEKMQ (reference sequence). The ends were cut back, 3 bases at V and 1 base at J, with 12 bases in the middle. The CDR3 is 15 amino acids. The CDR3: CASSFDSPRNTEAFF. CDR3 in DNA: TGTGCCAGCAGCTTCGACAGCCCGAGGAACACTGAAGCTTTCTTT.

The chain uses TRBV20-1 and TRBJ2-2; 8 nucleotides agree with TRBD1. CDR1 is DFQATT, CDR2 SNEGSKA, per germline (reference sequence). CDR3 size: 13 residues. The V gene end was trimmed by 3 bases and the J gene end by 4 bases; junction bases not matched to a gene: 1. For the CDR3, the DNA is TGCAGTGCTAGCAGGGGGCCCACCGGGGAGCTGTTTTTT. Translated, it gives CSASRGPTGELFF.

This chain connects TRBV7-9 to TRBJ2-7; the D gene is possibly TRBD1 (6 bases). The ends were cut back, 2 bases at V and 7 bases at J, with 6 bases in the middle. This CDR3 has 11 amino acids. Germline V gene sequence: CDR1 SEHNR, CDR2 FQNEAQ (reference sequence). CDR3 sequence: CASSLQGEQYF. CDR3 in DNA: TGTGCCAGCAGCTTACAGGGGGAGCAGTACTTC.

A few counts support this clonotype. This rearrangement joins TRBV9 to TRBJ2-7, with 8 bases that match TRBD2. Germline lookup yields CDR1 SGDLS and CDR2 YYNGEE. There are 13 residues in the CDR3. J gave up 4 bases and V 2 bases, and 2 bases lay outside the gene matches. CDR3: CASSVTSEYEQYF. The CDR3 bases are TGTGCCAGCAGCGTGACTAGCGAGTACGAGCAGTACTTC. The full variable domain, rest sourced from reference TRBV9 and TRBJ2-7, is DSGVTQTPKHLITATGQRVTLRCSPRSGDLSVYWYQQSLDQGLQFLIQYYNGEERAKGNILERFSAQQFPDLHSELNLSSLELGDSALYFCASSVTSEYEQYFGPGTRLTVT.